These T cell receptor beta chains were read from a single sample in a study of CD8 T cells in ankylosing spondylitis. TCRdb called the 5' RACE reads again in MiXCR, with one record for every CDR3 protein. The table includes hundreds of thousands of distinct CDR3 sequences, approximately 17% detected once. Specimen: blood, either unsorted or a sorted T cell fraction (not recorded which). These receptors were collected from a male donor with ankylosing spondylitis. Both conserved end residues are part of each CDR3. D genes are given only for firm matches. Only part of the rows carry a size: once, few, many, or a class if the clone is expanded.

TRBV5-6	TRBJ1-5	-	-	TGTGCCAGCAGCTTTCTGAATCAGCCCCAGCATTTT	CASSFLNQPQHF
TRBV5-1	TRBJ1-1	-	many	TGCGCCAGCAGCCCGGGGGGGAAGGGGAACACTGAAGCTTTCTTT	CASSPGGKGNTEAFF
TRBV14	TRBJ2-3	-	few	TGTGCCAGCAGCGCAGCGGCGGTGCGCACAGATACGCAGTATTTT	CASSAAAVRTDTQYF
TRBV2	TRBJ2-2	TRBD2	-	TGTGCCAGCAGGAGAGCGGGGGGCGACACCGGGGAGCTGTTTTTT	CASRRAGGDTGELFF
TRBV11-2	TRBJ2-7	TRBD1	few	TGTGCCAGCAGCTTAGCGGCAGGGGGCCTGTACGAGCAGTACTTC	CASSLAAGGLYEQYF
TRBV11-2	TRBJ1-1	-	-	TGTGCCAGCAGCCGGACAACGGACACTGAAGCTTTCTTT	CASSRTTDTEAFF
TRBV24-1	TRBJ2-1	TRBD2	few	TGTGCCACCAGTGCGGCGGGAGGCCTCTCCTACAATGAGCAGTTCTTC	CATSAAGGLSYNEQFF
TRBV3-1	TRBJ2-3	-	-	TGTGCCAGCAGCCAAGGGTCAGGGACGAATTCAGATACGCTGTATTTT	CASSQGSGTNSDTLYF
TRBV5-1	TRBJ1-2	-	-	TGCGCCAGCAGCGCGCAGGGATCTGAAGGCTACACCTTC	CASSAQGSEGYTF
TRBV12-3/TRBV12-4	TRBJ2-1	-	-	TGTGCCAGCAGTGGAGACGGGACCAAAGATACACAGAGCTCCTACAATGAGCAGTTCTTC	CASSGDGTKDTQSSYNEQFF
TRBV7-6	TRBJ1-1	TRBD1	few	TGTGCCAGCAGCAATACAAGGACAGGGGAAGCTTTCTTT	CASSNTRTGEAFF
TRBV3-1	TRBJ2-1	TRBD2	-	TGTGCCAGCAGCCCGGGACTAGCGGGATTGGTTGAGCAGTTCTTC	CASSPGLAGLVEQFF
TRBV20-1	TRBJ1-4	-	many	TGCAGTGCTAGCACTCCCTCAACTAATGAAAAACTGTTTTTT	CSASTPSTNEKLFF
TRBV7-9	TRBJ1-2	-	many	TGTGCCAGCAGCTTAAGGGGAGGCTACACCTTC	CASSLRGGYTF
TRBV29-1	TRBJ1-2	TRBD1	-	TGCAGCGTTTCAACAGGGGGCGCATCTGGCTACACCTTC	CSVSTGGASGYTF
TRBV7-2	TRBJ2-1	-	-	TGTGCCAGCAGCTTTTCCCCAGGGGACAATGAGCAGTTCTTC	CASSFSPGDNEQFF
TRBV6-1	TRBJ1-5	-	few	TGTGCCAGCAAATCCGGGGGCAATCAGCCCCAGCATTTT	CASKSGGNQPQHF